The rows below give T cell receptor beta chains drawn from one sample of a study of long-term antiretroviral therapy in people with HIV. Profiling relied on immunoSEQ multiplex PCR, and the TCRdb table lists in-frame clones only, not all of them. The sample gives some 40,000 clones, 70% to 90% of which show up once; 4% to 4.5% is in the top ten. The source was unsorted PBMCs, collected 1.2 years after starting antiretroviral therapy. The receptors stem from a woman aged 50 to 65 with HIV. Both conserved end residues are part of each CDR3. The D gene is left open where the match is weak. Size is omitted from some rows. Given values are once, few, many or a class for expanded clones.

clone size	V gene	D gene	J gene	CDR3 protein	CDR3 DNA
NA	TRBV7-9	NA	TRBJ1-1	CASSNLDEAFF	TGTGCCAGCAGTAATCTGGATGAAGCTTTCTTT
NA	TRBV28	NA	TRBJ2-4	CASSFQDGGSGFQYF	TGTGCCAGCAGTTTTCAGGACGGAGGCAGCGGGTTTCAGTACTTC
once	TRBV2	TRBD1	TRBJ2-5	CASSGLFRDRGRWGQETQYF	TGTGCCAGCAGTGGGCTGTTTCGGGACAGGGGGCGCTGGGGCCAAGAGACCCAGTACTTC
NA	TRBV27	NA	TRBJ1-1	CASSLSGLGTEAFF	TGTGCCAGCAGTTTATCCGGGCTGGGGACTGAAGCTTTCTTT
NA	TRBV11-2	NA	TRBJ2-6	CASSLEQGWRANVLTF	TGTGCCAGCAGCTTAGAACAGGGTTGGCGGGCCAACGTCCTGACTTTC
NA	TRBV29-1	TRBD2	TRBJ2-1	CSVVASGANNEQFF	TGCAGCGTTGTGGCTAGCGGGGCCAACAATGAGCAGTTCTTC
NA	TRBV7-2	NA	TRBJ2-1	CASSYNPLGTRIGEQFF	TGTGCCAGCAGCTATAATCCCCTCGGGACCCGGATTGGTGAGCAGTTCTTC
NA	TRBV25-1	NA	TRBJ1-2	CASSEYKARDNYGYTF	TGTGCCAGCAGTGAATATAAGGCCAGGGACAACTATGGCTACACCTTC
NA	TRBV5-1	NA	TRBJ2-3	CASTVYGGGTDTQYF	TGCGCCAGCACTGTGTACGGGGGAGGAACAGATACGCAGTATTTT
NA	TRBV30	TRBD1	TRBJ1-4	CAWRGDSVNEKLFF	TGTGCCTGGAGGGGGGACAGCGTTAATGAAAAACTGTTTTTT
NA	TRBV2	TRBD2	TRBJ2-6	CASKLAVDSGANVLTF	TGTGCCAGCAAACTAGCGGTGGACTCTGGGGCCAACGTCCTGACTTTC
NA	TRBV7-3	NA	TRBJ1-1	CASSYGGNTEAFF	TGTGCCAGCAGCTACGGGGGGAACACTGAAGCTTTCTTT
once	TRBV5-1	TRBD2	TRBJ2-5	CASSLGAGGETQYF	TGCGCCAGCAGCTTAGGCGCGGGAGGAGAGACCCAGTACTTC
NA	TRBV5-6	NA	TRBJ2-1	CASRLDEGIEQFF	TGTGCCAGCAGGCTTGACGAGGGGATTGAGCAGTTCTTC
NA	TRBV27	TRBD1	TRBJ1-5	CASSLTGTGDQPQHF	TGTGCCAGCAGTTTAACCGGGACAGGGGATCAGCCCCAGCATTTT
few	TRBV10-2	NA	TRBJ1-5	CASREPGVNQPQHF	TGCGCCAGCAGGGAGCCAGGAGTCAATCAGCCCCAGCATTTT
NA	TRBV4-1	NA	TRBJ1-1	CASSQDNTGPQGTEAFF	TGCGCCAGCAGCCAAGATAATACCGGGCCCCAGGGCACTGAAGCTTTCTTT
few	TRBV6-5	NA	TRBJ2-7	CASSPGREQYF	TGTGCCAGCAGTCCAGGGAGGGAGCAGTACTTC
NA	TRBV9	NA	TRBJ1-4	CASIGPSTPIGEKLFF	TGTGCCAGCATCGGTCCATCGACGCCGATCGGGGAAAAACTGTTTTTT
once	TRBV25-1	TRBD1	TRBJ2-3	CASSENSRGKDTQYF	TGTGCCAGCAGTGAAAATAGCAGGGGGAAAGATACGCAGTATTTT
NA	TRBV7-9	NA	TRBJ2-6	CASSLIGVSGANVLTF	TGTGCCAGCAGCTTAATAGGTGTCTCTGGGGCCAACGTCCTGACTTTC
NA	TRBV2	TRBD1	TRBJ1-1	CASSSGTENTEAFF	TGTGCCAGCAGTTCCGGGACAGAGAACACTGAAGCTTTCTTT
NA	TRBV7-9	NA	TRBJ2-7	CASSPPGAGVNEQYF	TGTGCCAGCAGCCCCCCCGGGGCAGGGGTGAACGAGCAGTACTTC
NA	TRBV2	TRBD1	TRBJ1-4	CASSYRTGRGEKLFF	TGTGCCAGCAGCTATAGGACAGGGAGGGGGGAAAAACTGTTTTTT
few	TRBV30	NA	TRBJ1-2	CAWSEDPPRYTF	TGTGCCTGGAGTGAAGACCCTCCGCGCTACACCTTC
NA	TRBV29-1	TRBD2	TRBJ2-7	CSVDTSGGFDEQYF	TGCAGCGTAGATACTAGCGGGGGGTTCGACGAGCAGTACTTC
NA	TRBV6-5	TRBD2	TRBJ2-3	CASSYSRGGGDTQYF	TGTGCCAGCAGTTACTCGCGGGGGGGCGGAGATACGCAGTATTTT
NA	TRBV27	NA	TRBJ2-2	CASSAYNTGELFF	TGTGCCAGCAGTGCTTACAACACCGGGGAGCTGTTTTTT
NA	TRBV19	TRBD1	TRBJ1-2	CASSMGPGGNYGYTF	TGTGCCAGTAGTATGGGACCAGGGGGCAACTATGGCTACACCTTC
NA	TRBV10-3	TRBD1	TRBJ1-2	CAISEAGTGGDGYTF	TGTGCCATCAGTGAGGCCGGGACAGGGGGCGATGGCTACACCTTC
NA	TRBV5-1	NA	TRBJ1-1	CASSEKGPYTEAFF	TGCGCCAGCAGCGAAAAAGGTCCTTACACTGAAGCTTTCTTT
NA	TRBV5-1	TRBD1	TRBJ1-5	CASSLGQGANQPQHF	TGCGCCAGCAGCTTAGGGCAGGGGGCGAATCAGCCCCAGCATTTT
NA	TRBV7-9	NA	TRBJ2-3	CASSLVGGTDTQYF	TGTGCCAGCAGCTTAGTAGGCGGAACAGATACGCAGTATTTT